The source of this T cell receptor (beta chain) is a study of low-dose radiotherapy and immunotherapy resistance in tumors. As for the study in general: The patients were given nivolumab 240 mg every two weeks and ipilimumab 1 mg/kg every six weeks, through an intravenous route.

CDR1 and CDR2 (germline): KGHSH, LQKENI. Germline trimming cut 4 bases from V and 2 bases from J; bases unmatched to any gene: 8. The CDR3 is 15 residues long. TRAV- and TRBV-specific primers, spanning alpha and beta chains, primed first-strand cDNA. TCR amplification involved about 18 PCR cycles with a constant-region primer and V-primer adapter. Amplification of the isolated mRNA used in vitro transcription. TCRdb itself ran the reads through MiXCR, one entry per CDR3 protein. The repertoire holds about 82,000 distinct CDR3 sequences, with approximately 17% as singletons. Time point here: before trial treatment. Each donor was administered nivolumab, ipilimumab, aspirin, low-dose cyclophosphamide and low-dose radiotherapy.

V usage is TRBV18 and J usage is TRBJ2-7; 7 nucleotides align to TRBD1. The sequence was collected from a male donor with prostate cancer. The source was PBMCs, collected before treatment. The CDR3 is CASSLSRDRAYEQYF. The CDR3 bases are TGTGCCAGCTCACTTAGCCGGGACAGAGCCTACGAGCAGTACTTC.